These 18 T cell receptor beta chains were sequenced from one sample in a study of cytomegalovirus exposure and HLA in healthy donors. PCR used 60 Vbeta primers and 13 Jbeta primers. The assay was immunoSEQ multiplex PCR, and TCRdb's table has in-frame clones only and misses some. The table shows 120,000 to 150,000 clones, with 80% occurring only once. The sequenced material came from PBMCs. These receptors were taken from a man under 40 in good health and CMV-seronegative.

The CDR3 DNA reads TGCGCCAGCAGCTTGGGACAGGGGTGGACTGAAGCTTTCTTT. It yields the protein CASSLGQGWTEAFF. The chain joins TRBV5-1 to TRBJ1-1; TRBD1 matches 8 bases. V shed 0 bases, J shed 5 bases, and the junction held 3 bases outside the gene matches. Germline CDR1 reads SGHRS; CDR2 reads YFSETQ. CDR3 length equals 14 residues.

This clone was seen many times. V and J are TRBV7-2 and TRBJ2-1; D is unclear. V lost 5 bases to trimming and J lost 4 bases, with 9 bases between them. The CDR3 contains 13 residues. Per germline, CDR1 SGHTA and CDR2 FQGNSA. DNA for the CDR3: TGTGCCAGCAGCCCCGCTCAGTACAATGAGCAGTTCTTC. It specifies CASSPAQYNEQFF.

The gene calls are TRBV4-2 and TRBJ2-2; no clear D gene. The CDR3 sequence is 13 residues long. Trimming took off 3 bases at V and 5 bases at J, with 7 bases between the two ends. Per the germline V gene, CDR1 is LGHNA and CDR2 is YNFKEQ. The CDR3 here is CASSQSVTGELFF. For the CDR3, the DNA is TGTGCCAGCAGCCAGAGTGTTACCGGGGAGCTGTTTTTT.

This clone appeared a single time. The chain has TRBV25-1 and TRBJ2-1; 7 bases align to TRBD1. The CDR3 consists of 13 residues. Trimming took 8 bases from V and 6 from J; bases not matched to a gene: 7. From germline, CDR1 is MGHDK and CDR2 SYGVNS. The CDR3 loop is CASGQDPLNEQFF. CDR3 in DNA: TGTGCCAGCGGACAGGATCCCCTCAATGAGCAGTTCTTC.

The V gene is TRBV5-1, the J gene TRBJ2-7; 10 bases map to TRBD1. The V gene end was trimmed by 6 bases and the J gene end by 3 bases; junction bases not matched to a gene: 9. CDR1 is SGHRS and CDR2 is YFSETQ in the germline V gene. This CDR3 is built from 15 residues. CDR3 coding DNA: TGCGCCAGCACTCAAGGACAGGGGGGTAGCTACGAGCAGTACTTC. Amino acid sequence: CASTQGQGGSYEQYF.

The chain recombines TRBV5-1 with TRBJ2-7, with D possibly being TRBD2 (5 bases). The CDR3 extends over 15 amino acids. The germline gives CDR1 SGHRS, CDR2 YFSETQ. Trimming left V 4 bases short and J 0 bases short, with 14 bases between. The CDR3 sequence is CASSRGGTSSYEQYF. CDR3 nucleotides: TGCGCCAGCAGCCGCGGCGGAACTAGCTCCTACGAGCAGTACTTC.

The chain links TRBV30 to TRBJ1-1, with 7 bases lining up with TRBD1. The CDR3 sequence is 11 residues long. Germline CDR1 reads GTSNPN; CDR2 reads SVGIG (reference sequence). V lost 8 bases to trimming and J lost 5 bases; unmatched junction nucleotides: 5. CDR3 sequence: CARHRGTEAFF. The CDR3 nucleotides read TGTGCCCGCCACAGGGGAACTGAAGCTTTCTTT.

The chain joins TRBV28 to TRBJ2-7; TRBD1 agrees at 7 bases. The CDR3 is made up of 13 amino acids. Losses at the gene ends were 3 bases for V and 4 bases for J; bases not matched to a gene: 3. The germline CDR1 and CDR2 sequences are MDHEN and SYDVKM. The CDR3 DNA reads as TGTGCCAGCAGTTTGGGACAGCTATACGAGCAGTACTTC. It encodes CASSLGQLYEQYF.

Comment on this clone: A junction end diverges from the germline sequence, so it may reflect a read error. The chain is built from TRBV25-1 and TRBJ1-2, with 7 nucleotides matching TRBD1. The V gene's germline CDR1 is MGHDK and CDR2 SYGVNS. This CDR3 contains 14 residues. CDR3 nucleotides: TGTGCCAGCAGTCCAAGGGGACAGAGCAGGGGCTACCCCTTC. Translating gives CASSPRGQSRGYPF.

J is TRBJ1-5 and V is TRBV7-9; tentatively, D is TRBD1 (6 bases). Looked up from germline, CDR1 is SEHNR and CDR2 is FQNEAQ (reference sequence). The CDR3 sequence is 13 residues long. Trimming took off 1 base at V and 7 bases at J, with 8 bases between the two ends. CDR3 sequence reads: CASSLETGQPQHF. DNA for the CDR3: TGTGCCAGCAGCTTAGAGACAGGACAGCCCCAGCATTTT. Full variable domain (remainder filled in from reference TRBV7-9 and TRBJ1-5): DTGVSQNPRHKITKRGQNVTFRCDPISEHNRLYWYRQTLGQGPEFLTYFQNEAQLEKSRLLSDRFSAERPKGSFSTLEIQRTEQGDSAMYLCASSLETGQPQHFGDGTRLSIL.

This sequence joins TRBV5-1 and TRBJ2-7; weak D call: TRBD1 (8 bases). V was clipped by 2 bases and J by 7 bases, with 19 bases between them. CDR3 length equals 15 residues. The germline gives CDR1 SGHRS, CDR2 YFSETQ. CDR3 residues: CASSLSGTGHNEQYF. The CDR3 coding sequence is TGCGCCAGCAGCTTAAGCGGGACAGGACACAATGAGCAGTACTTC.

CDR3 protein: CASSWWAGVESPLHF. The DNA for the CDR3 is TGCGCCAGCAGCTGGTGGGCAGGGGTCGAATCACCCCTCCACTTT. The chain recombines TRBV5-1 with TRBJ1-6; D may be TRBD1 (6 bases). Germline CDR1 reads SGHRS; CDR2 reads YFSETQ. The germline V and J ends were trimmed by 3 bases and 10 bases, with 17 bases remaining between them. The CDR3 runs 15 residues.

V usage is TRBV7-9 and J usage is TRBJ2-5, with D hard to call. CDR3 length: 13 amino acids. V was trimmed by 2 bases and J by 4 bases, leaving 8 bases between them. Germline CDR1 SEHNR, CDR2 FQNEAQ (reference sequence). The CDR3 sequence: CASSLRGVETQYF. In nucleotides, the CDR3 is TGTGCCAGCAGCTTACGAGGCGTAGAGACCCAGTACTTC.

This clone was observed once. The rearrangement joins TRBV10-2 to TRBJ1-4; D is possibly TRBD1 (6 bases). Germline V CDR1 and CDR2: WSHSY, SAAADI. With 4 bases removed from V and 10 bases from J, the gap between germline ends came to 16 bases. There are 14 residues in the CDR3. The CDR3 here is CASSANGQTGKLFF. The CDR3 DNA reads TGCGCCAGCAGTGCGAACGGACAGACCGGAAAACTGTTTTTT.

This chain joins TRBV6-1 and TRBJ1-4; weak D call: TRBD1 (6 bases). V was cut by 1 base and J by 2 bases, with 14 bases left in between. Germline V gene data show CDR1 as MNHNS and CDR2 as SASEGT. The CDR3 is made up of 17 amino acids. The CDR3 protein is CASSEVLNRVTNEKLFF. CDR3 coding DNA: TGTGCCAGCAGTGAAGTCCTTAACAGGGTGACTAATGAAAAACTGTTTTTT.

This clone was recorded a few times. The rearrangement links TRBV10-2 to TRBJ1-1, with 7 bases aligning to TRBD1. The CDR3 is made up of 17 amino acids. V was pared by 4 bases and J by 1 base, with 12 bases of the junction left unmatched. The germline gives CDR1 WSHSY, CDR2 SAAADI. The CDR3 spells CASSGTWDRSSNTEAFF. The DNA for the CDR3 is TGCGCCAGCAGTGGAACCTGGGACAGAAGTTCGAACACTGAAGCTTTCTTT.

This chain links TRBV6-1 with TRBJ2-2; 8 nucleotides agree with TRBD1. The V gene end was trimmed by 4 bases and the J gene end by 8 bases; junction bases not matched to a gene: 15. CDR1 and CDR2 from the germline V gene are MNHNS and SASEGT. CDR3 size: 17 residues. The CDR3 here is CASSGRTGTQWEGELFF. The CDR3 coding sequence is TGTGCCAGCAGTGGCCGGACAGGGACTCAATGGGAAGGGGAGCTGTTTTTT.

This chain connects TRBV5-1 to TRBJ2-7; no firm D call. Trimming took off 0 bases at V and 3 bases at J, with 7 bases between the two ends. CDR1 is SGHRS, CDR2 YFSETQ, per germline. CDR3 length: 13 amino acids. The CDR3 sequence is CASSLATDYEQYF. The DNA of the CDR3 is TGCGCCAGCAGCTTGGCAACAGACTACGAGCAGTACTTC.